This TCR beta chain came from a study of CD8 T cells in ankylosing spondylitis. Study-wide points: Typical of ankylosing spondylitis blood, it appeared, was a TCR beta motif of eight highly homologous variants.

Turning to this clonotype: Its antigen is not known.

The authors made TCR beta libraries by quantitative 5'-RACE with molecular barcodes. TCRdb re-called the 5' RACE reads through MiXCR, storing one row per CDR3 protein. The data contain under 120,000 distinct CDR3 sequences, less than 25% of them singletons. Germline CDR1 SNHLY, CDR2 FYNNEI. This CDR3 region has 14 residues. Trimming removed 2 bases from V and 3 bases from J, with 8 bases in between. This sequence originates from a male donor with ankylosing spondylitis. The chain recombines TRBV2 with TRBJ2-1; D remains ambiguous. The sequenced sample was synovial fluid, either unsorted or a sorted T cell fraction (not recorded which). The CDR3 DNA follows: TGTGCCAGCAGTGAACAGGCCCGCTACAATGAGCAGTTCTTC. This codes for CASSEQARYNEQFF. Complete variable domain (other parts from reference TRBV2 and TRBJ2-1): EPEVTQTPSHQVTQMGQEVILRCVPISNHLYFYWYRQILGQKVEFLVSFYNNEISEKSEIFDDQFSVERPDGSNFTLKIRSTKLEDSAMYFCASSEQARYNEQFFGPGTRLTVL.